This passage covers 12 T cell receptor beta chains from one sample sequenced in a study of PD-L1 blockade in urothelial cancer. Time point denoted: peripheral blood 6 weeks after treatment start. Assay: immunoSEQ multiplex PCR; the TCRdb copy retains only in-frame clones and omits some. The data hold under 150,000 clones, with approximately 90% observed a single time. This specimen was PBMCs, taken around atezolizumab (anti-PD-L1) treatment. The source of these receptors is a man aged 55-75 years with urothelial cancer.

The chain links TRBV10-2 to TRBJ1-1; D gene ambiguous. Germline CDR1 and CDR2: WSHSY and SAAADI. The germline V and J ends were trimmed by 4 bases and 2 bases, with 11 bases remaining between them. This CDR3 spans 14 amino acids. The CDR3 is CASSGLPENTEAFF. The CDR3 nucleotides read TGCGCCAGCAGTGGCCTTCCAGAAAACACTGAAGCTTTCTTT.

The chain has TRBV6-1 and TRBJ1-2; 7 nucleotides line up with TRBD1. The CDR3 is 15 residues long. The V gene's germline CDR1 is MNHNS and CDR2 SASEGT. Trimming cost V 0 bases and J 8 bases; bases outside gene matches: 9. CDR3 coding DNA: TGTGCCAGCAGTGAAGCAGGGGGCGCCTTTGGGGGCTACACCTTC. It is translated as CASSEAGGAFGGYTF.

The chain joins TRBV19 to TRBJ1-3, with a weak D call TRBD1 (5 bases). Trimming removed 1 base at V and 0 bases at J, with 13 bases between. This CDR3 is 17 amino acids long. Per germline, CDR1 LNHDA and CDR2 SQIVND (reference sequence). The DNA for the CDR3 is TGTGCCAGTAGTATAGCGACAGCGAAGCTCTCTGGAAACACCATATATTTT. Translating gives CASSIATAKLSGNTIYF.

V gene TRBV9 combines with J gene TRBJ2-6; 11 bases map to TRBD2. Germline CDR1 SGDLS, CDR2 YYNGEE. This CDR3 has 18 residues. V lost 4 bases to trimming and J lost 0 bases; unmatched junction nucleotides: 6. The CDR3 spells CASSPRLAGISGANVLTF. The CDR3 DNA is TGTGCCAGCAGCCCCCGACTAGCGGGGATCTCTGGGGCCAACGTCCTGACTTTC.

The V gene is TRBV7-2, the J gene TRBJ2-7; tentatively, D is TRBD2 (5 bases). This CDR3 contains 13 residues. Deletions cut 8 bases from V and 1 base from J, with 12 bases between. The germline V gene has CDR1 SGHTA and CDR2 FQGNSA. The CDR3 coding sequence is TGTGCCAGCTTAGGGTGGGAGTCCTACGAGCAGTACTTC. This encodes CASLGWESYEQYF.

The chain carries TRBV25-1 and TRBJ2-5, with 7 nucleotides matching TRBD2. In germline, CDR1 is MGHDK, CDR2 SYGVNS. The trim removed 1 base at V and 7 bases at J, leaving 9 bases unmatched. The CDR3 length is 15 residues. CDR3: CASSESGGLDGTQYF. The CDR3 DNA reads TGTGCCAGCAGTGAATCGGGGGGTTTAGACGGGACCCAGTACTTC.

The chain uses TRBV7-2 and TRBJ1-5; the D gene is possibly TRBD1 (6 bases). Trimming shortened V by 0 bases and J by 3 bases, and 9 bases separated the two germline ends. The germline V gene has CDR1 SGHTA and CDR2 FQGNSA. This CDR3 is 15 amino acids long. In DNA form, the CDR3 reads TGTGCCAGCAGCTTAGCGCACAGGGACAATCAGCCCCAGCATTTT. Translated, it gives CASSLAHRDNQPQHF.

The rearrangement uses TRBV5-1 and TRBJ2-2; 13 bases line up with TRBD2. This CDR3 is built from 16 residues. The ends lost 0 bases at V and 4 bases at J; junction bases unmatched: 0. CDR1 is SGHRS, CDR2 YFSETQ, per germline. The CDR3 coding sequence is TGCGCCAGCAGCTTGGGACTAGCGGGGGGCACCGGGGAGCTGTTTTTT. This codes for CASSLGLAGGTGELFF.

This clone showed up just once. V and J are TRBV18 and TRBJ1-2; 10 nucleotides agree with TRBD1. Germline CDR1 KGHSH, CDR2 LQKENI. This CDR3 is built from 17 residues. J lost 0 bases, V lost 0 bases, and 4 bases had no gene match. CDR3: CASSPPSGQGANYGYTF. CDR3 bases: TGTGCCAGCTCACCACCATCAGGACAGGGGGCTAACTATGGCTACACCTTC.

The CDR3 here is CASSWDSGSDTQYF. For the CDR3, the DNA is TGCGCCAGCAGCTGGGATAGCGGGTCAGATACGCAGTATTTT. The chain is built from TRBV5-1 and TRBJ2-3, with 7 bases that match TRBD2. With 3 bases clipped from V and 4 bases from J, the junction kept 5 bases outside the gene matches. The CDR3 runs 14 residues. Germline-derived CDR1 and CDR2 are SGHRS and YFSETQ.

This chain uses TRBV6-6 with TRBJ2-7, with TRBD1 matching over 9 bases. CDR1 MNHNY and CDR2 SVGAGI come from the germline V gene (reference sequence). Losses at the gene ends were 6 bases for V and 4 bases for J; bases not matched to a gene: 7. CDR3 length: 14 amino acids. CDR3 sequence (DNA): TGTGCCAGCAGCCCGGGACAGGGCCTATACGAGCAGTACTTC. It encodes CASSPGQGLYEQYF.

The chain recombines TRBV5-1 with TRBJ2-5; 8 bases agree with TRBD1. V shed 4 bases and J 1 base; nucleotides not matched to a gene: 6. Germline V lookup: CDR1 SGHRS, CDR2 YFSETQ. This CDR3 region has 15 residues. Here the CDR3 reads CASSRTGMTQETQYF. CDR3 DNA: TGCGCCAGCAGCCGGACAGGGATGACCCAAGAGACCCAGTACTTC.